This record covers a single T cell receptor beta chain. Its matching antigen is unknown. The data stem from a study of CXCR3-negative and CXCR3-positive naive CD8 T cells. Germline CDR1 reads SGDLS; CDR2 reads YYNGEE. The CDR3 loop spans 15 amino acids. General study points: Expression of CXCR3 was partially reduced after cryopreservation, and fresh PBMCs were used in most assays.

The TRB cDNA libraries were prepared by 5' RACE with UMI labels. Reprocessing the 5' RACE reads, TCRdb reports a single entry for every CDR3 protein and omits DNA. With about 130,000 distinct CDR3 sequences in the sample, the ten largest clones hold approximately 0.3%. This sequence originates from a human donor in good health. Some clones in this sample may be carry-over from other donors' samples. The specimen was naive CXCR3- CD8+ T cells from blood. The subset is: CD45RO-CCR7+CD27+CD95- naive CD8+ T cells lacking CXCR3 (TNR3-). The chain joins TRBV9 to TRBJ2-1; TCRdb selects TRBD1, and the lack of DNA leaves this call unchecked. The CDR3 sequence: CASSVDIHRGNEQFF.